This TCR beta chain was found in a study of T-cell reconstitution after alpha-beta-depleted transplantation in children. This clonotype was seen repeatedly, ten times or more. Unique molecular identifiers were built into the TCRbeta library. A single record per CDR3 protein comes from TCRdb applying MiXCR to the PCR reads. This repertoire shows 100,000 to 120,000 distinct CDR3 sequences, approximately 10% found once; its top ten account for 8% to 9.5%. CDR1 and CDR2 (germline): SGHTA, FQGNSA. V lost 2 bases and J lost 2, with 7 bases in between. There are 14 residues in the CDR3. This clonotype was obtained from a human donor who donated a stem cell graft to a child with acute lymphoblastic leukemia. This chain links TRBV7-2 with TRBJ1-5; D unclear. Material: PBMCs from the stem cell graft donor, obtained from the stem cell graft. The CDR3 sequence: CASSLSEGNQPQHF. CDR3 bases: TGTGCCAGCAGCTTATCTGAAGGCAATCAGCCCCAGCATTTT.